This entry is about one T cell receptor (beta chain). Per the original methods: Reference gene primer amplification gave nucleated cell count estimates. Libraries were prepared by immunoSEQ multiplex PCR; TCRdb keeps only in-frame clonotypes and omits some of them. V, J and clone size derive from that table, while D and trimming were established from the DNA sequence. The sample contains fewer than 350,000 clones, roughly 87% of which appear only once. Losses at the gene ends were 3 bases for V and 0 bases for J; bases not matched to a gene: 11. CDR1 is DFQATT and CDR2 is SNEGSKA in the germline V gene (reference sequence). The CDR3 spans 17 residues. The data were obtained in a study of blood T cell repertoires in COVID-19. Across the study: Some COVID-19 samples were acute and others convalescent; all came from the United States, Italy and Spain. PBMCs, B-cell-depleted T cells, or T cells provided the cDNA or gDNA that made up the material.

Those enrolled in Seattle joined during active infection and were followed longitudinally afterward. The source of this sequence is a man aged 25 to 40 with COVID-19, enrolled during active disease. Sequencing was carried out using peripheral blood. The V call is TRBV20-1, the J call TRBJ2-7; 10 bases are a match to TRBD2. The CDR3 region is CSASSGLAGGRSYEQYF. The CDR3 nucleotides are TGCAGTGCTAGTAGCGGATTAGCGGGAGGCCGCTCCTACGAGCAGTACTTC.